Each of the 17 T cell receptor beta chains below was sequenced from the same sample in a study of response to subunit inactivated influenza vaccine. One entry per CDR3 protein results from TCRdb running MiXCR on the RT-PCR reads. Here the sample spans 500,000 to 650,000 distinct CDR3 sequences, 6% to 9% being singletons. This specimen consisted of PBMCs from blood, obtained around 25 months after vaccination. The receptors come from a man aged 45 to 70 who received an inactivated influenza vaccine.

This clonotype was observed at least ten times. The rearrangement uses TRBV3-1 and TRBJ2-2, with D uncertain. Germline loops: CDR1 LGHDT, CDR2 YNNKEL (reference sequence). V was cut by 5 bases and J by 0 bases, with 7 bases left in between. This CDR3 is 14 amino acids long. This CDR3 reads CASSSTPNTGELFF. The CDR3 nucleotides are TGTGCCAGCAGCTCGACTCCGAACACCGGGGAGCTGTTTTTT.

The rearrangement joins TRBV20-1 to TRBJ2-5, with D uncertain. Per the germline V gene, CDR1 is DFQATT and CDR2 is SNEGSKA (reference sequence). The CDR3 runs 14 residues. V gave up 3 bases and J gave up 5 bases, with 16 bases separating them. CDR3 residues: CSARVQGRRETQYF. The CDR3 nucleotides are TGCAGTGCTAGGGTTCAAGGCCGACGGGAGACCCAGTACTTC.

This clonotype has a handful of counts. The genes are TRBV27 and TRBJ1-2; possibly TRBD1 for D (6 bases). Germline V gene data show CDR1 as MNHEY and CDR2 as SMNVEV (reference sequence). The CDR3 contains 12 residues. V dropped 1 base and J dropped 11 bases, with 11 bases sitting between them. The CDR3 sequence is CASSLWDTEYTF. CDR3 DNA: TGTGCCAGCAGTTTATGGGACACCGAGTACACCTTC.

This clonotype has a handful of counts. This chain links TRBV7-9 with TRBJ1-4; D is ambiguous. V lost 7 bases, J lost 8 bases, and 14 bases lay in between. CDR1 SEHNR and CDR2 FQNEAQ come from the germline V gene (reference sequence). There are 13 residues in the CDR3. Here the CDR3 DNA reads TGTGCCAGCAAATCTGGAGGAGCCGAAAAACTGTTTTTT. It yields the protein CASKSGGAEKLFF.

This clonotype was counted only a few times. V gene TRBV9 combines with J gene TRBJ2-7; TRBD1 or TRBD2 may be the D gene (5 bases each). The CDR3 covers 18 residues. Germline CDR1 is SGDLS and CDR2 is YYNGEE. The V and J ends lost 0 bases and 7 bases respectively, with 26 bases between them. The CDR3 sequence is CASSVGSGYGGMTNEQYF. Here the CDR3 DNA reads TGTGCCAGCAGCGTAGGTAGTGGGTATGGGGGAATGACGAATGAGCAGTACTTC.

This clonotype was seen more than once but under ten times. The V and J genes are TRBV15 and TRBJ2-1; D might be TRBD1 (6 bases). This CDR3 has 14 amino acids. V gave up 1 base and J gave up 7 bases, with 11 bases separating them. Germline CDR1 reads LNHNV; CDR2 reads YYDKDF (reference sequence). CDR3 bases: TGTGCCACCAGCAGAGGAGGGGGAGTAAATGAGCAGTTCTTC. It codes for CATSRGGGVNEQFF.

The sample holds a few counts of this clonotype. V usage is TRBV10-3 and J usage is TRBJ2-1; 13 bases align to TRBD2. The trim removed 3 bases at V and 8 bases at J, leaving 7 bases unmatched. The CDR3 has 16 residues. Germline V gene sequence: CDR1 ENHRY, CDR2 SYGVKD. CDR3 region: CAISERLAGGFHEQFF. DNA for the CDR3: TGTGCCATCAGTGAAAGACTAGCGGGAGGTTTCCATGAGCAGTTCTTC.

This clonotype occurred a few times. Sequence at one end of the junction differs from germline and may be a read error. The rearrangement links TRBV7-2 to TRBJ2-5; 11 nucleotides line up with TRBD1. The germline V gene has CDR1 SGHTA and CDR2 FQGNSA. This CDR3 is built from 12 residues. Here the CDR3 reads CASSSGQGALHF. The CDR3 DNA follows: TGTGCCAGCAGCTCCGGACAGGGGGCCCTTCACTTC.

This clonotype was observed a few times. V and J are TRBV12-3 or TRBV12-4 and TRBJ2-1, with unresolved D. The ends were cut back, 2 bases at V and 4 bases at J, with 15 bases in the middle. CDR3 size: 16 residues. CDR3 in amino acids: CASSLSASGKYNEQFF. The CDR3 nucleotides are TGTGCCAGCAGTTTAAGTGCAAGTGGAAAGTACAATGAGCAGTTCTTC.

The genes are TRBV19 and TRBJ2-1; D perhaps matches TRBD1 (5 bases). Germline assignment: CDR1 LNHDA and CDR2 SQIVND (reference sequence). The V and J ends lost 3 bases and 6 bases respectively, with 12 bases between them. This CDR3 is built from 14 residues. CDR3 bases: TGTGCCAGTAGTATGTTTTATCAGGGCAATGAGCAGTTCTTC. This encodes CASSMFYQGNEQFF.

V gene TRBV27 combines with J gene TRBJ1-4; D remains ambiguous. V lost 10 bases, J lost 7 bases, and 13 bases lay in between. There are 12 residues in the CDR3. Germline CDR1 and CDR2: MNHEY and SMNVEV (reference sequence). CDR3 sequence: CATRMSGEKLFF. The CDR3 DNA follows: TGTGCCACACGTATGTCAGGTGAAAAACTGTTTTTT.

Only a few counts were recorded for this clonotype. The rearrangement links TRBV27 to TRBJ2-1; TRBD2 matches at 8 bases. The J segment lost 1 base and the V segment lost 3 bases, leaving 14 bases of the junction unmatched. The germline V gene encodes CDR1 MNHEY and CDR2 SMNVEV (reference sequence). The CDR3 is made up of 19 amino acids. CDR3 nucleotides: TGTGCCAGCAGTTTGCTGTCCCCGGGAGGGGGGGGATCCTACAATGAGCAGTTCTTC. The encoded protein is CASSLLSPGGGGSYNEQFF.

The CDR3 sequence is CASRRGSSDYGYTF. CDR3 in DNA: TGTGCCAGCAGGCGGGGGTCATCGGACTATGGCTACACCTTC. The chain joins TRBV5-6 to TRBJ1-2, with TRBD1 as a possible D gene (5 bases). Per the germline V gene, CDR1 is SGHDT and CDR2 is YYEEEE. The V end lost 5 bases, the J end lost 3 bases, and 14 bases lay between the germline ends. The CDR3 is 14 residues long.

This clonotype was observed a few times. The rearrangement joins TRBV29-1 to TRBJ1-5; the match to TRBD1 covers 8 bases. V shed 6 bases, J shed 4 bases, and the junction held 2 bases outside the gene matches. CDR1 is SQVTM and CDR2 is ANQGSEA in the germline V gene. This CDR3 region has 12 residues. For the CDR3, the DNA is TGCAGCGTCCGGACAGGGAATCAGCCCCAGCATTTT. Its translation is CSVRTGNQPQHF.

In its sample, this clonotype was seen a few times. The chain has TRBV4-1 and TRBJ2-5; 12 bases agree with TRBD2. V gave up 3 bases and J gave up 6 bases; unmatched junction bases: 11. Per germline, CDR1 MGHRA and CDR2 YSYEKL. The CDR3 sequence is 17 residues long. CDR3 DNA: TGCGCCAGCAGCCAGGGTTCTAGCGGGGGGGTCGTTCAGACCCAGTACTTC. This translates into CASSQGSSGGVVQTQYF.

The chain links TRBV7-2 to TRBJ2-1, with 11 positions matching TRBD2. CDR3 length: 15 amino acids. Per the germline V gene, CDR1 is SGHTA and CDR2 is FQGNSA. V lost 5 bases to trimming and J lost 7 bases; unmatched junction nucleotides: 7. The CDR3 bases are TGTGCCAGCAGCCGAACTAGCGGGGGAGTGAATGAGCAGTTCTTC. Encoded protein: CASSRTSGGVNEQFF.

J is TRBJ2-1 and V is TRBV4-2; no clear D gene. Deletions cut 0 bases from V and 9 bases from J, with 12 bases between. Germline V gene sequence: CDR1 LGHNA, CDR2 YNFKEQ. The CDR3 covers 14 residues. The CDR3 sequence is CASSQDRINGEQFF. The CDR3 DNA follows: TGTGCCAGCAGCCAAGATCGGATAAACGGTGAGCAGTTCTTC.